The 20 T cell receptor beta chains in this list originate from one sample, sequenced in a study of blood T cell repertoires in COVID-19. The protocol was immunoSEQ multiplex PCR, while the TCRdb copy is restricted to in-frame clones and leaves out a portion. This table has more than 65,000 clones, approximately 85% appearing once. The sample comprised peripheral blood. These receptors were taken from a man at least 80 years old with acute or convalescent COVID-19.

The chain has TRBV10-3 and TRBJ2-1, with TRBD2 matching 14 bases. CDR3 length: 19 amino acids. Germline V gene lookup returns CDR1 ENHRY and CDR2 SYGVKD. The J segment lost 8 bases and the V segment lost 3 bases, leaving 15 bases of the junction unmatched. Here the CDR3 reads CAISDNRGTGLAGGDEQFF. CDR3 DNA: TGTGCCATCAGTGACAACAGAGGCACTGGACTAGCGGGAGGCGATGAGCAGTTCTTC.

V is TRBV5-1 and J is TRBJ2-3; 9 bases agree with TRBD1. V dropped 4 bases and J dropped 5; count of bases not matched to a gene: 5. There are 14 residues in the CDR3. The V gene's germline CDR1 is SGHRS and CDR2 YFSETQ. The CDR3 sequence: CASSPQGARDTQYF. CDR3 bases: TGCGCCAGCAGCCCACAGGGGGCGCGAGATACGCAGTATTTT.

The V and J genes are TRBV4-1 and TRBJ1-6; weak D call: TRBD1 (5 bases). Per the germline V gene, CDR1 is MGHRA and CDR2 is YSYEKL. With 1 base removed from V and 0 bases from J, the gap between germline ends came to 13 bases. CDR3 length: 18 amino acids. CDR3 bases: TGCGCCAGCAGCCAAGCCTCCAGGGTGTCCTCCTATAATTCACCCCTCCACTTT. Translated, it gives CASSQASRVSSYNSPLHF.

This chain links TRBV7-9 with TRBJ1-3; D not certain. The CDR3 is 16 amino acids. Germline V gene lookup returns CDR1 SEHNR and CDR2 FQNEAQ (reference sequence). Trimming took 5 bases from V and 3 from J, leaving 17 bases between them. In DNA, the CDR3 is TGTGCCAGCAGCCGTCAACCTGGAGGGATTGGAAACACCATATATTTT. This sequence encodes CASSRQPGGIGNTIYF.

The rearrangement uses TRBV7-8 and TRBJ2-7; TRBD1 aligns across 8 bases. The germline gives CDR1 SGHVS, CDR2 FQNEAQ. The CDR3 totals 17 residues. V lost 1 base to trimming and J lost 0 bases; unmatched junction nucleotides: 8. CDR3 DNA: TGTGCCAGCAGCTTAGGGACAGGGTACCCTCTCTCCTACGAGCAGTACTTC. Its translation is CASSLGTGYPLSYEQYF.

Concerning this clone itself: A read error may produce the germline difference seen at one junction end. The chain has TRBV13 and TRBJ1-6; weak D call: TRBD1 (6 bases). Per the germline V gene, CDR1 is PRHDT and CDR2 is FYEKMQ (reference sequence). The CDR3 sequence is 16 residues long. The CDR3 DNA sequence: TGTGCCAGCAGCCTAGGACAGAGCTCCTATAATTCACCCCTCCACTTT. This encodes CASSLGQSSYNSPLHF.

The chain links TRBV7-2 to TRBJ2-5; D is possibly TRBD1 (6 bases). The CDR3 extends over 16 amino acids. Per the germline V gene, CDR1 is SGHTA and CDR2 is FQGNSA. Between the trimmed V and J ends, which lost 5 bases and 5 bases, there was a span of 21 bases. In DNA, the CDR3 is TGTGCCAGCAGCCCAGCTAGACAGGCTGTTTGGGAGACCCAGTACTTC. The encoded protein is CASSPARQAVWETQYF. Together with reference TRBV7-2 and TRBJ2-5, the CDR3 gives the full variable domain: GAGVSQSPSNKVTEKGKDVELRCDPISGHTALYWYRQSLGQGLEFLIYFQGNSAPDKSGLPSDRFSAERTGGSVSTLTIQRTQQEDSAVYLCASSPARQAVWETQYFGPGTRLLVL.

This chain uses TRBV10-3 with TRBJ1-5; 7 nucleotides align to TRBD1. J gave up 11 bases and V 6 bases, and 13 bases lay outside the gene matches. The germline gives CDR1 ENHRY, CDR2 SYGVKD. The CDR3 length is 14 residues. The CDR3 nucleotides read TGTGCCATCAGCCCCGGGACAGATCAATCAGCCCAGCATTTT. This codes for CAISPGTDQSAQHF.

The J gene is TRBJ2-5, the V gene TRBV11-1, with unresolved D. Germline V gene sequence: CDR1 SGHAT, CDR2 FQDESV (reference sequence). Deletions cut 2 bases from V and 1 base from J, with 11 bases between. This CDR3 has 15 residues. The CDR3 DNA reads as TGTGCCAGCAGCTTAAATGACCGACTCCAAGAGACCCAGTACTTC. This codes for CASSLNDRLQETQYF.

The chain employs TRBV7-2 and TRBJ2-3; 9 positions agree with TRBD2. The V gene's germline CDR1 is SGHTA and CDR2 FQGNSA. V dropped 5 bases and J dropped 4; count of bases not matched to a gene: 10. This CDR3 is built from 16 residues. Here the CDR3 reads CASSLRLAGIADTQYF. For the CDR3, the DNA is TGTGCCAGCAGCCTCCGTCTAGCGGGAATTGCAGATACGCAGTATTTT.

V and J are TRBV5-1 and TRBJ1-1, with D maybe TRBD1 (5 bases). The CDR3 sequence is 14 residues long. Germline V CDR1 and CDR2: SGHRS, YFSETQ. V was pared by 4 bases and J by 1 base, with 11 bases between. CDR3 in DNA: TGCGCCAGCAGCATAGATGGACAGAACACTGAAGCTTTCTTT. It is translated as CASSIDGQNTEAFF.

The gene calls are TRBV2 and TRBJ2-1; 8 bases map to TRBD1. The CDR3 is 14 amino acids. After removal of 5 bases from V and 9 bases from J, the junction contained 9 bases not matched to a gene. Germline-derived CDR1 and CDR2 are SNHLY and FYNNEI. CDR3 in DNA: TGTGCCAGCAGTAGGAGACAGGGGTTGGCTGAGCAGTTCTTC. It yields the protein CASSRRQGLAEQFF.

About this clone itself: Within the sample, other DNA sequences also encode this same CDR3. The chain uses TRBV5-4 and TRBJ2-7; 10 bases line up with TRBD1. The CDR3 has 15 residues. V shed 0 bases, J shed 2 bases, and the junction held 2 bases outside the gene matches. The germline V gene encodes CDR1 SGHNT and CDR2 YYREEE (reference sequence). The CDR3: CASSLGGQGAYEQYF. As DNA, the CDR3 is TGTGCCAGCAGCTTGGGAGGACAGGGGGCCTACGAGCAGTACTTC.

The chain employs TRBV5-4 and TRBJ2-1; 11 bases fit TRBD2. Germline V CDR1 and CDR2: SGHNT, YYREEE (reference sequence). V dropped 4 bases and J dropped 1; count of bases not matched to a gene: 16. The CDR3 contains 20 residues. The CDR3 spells CASSRSLAGGLMGSYNEQFF. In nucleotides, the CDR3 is TGTGCCAGCAGCCGGAGTCTAGCGGGGGGCCTCATGGGATCCTACAATGAGCAGTTCTTC.

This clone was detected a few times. CDR3 sequence: CASSRRQGAGELFF. Here the CDR3 DNA reads TGTGCCAGCAGCAGAAGACAGGGGGCCGGGGAGCTGTTTTTT. This chain links TRBV5-6 with TRBJ2-2; 9 positions agree with TRBD1. The germline gives CDR1 SGHDT, CDR2 YYEEEE. The J segment lost 6 bases and the V segment lost 4 bases, leaving 4 bases of the junction unmatched. The CDR3 contains 14 residues.

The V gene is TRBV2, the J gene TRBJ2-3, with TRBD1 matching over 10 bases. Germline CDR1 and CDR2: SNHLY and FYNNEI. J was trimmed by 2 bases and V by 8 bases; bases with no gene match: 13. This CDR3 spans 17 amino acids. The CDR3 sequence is CASSPAFGTGDTDTQYF. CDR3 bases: TGTGCCAGCTCTCCAGCGTTCGGGACAGGGGACACAGATACGCAGTATTTT. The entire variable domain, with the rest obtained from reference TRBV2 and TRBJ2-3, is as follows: EPEVTQTPSHQVTQMGQEVILRCVPISNHLYFYWYRQILGQKVEFLVSFYNNEISEKSEIFDDQFSVERPDGSNFTLKIRSTKLEDSAMYFCASSPAFGTGDTDTQYFGPGTRLTVL.

For the CDR3, the DNA is TGTGCCAGCAGCTTGGACAGGGACTATGGCTACACCTTC. Translated: CASSLDRDYGYTF. The chain uses TRBV5-6 and TRBJ1-2; a possible D gene is TRBD1 (6 bases). Germline V gene data show CDR1 as SGHDT and CDR2 as YYEEEE. The CDR3 length is 13 residues. V shed 0 bases and J shed 3 bases, with 6 bases lying between them. Looking up the rest from reference TRBV5-6 and TRBJ1-2 gives the full variable domain: DAGVTQSPTHLIKTRGQQVTLRCSPKSGHDTVSWYQQALGQGPQFIFQYYEEEERQRGNFPDRFSGHQFPNYSSELNVNALLLGDSALYLCASSLDRDYGYTFGSGTRLTVV.

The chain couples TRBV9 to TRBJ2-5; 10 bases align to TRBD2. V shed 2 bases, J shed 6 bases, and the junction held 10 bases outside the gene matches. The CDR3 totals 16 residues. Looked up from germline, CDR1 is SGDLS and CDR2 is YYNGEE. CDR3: CASSVGLAGVGQTQYF. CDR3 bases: TGTGCCAGCAGCGTTGGTCTAGCGGGAGTTGGTCAGACCCAGTACTTC. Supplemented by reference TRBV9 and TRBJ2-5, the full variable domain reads DSGVTQTPKHLITATGQRVTLRCSPRSGDLSVYWYQQSLDQGLQFLIQYYNGEERAKGNILERFSAQQFPDLHSELNLSSLELGDSALYFCASSVGLAGVGQTQYFGPGTRLLVL.

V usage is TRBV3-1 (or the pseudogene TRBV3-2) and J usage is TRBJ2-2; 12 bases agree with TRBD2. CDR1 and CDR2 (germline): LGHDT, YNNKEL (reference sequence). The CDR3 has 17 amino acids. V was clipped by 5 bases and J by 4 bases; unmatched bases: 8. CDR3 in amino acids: CASSTWTSGVGTGELFF. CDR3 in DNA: TGTGCCAGCAGCACCTGGACTAGCGGGGTGGGCACCGGGGAGCTGTTTTTT.

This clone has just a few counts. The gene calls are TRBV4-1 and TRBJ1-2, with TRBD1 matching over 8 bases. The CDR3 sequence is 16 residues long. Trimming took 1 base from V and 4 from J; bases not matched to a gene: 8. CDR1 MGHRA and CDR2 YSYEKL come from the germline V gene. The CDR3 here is CASSQVPGQETYGYTF. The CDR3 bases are TGCGCCAGCAGCCAAGTCCCGGGACAGGAGACCTATGGCTACACCTTC.